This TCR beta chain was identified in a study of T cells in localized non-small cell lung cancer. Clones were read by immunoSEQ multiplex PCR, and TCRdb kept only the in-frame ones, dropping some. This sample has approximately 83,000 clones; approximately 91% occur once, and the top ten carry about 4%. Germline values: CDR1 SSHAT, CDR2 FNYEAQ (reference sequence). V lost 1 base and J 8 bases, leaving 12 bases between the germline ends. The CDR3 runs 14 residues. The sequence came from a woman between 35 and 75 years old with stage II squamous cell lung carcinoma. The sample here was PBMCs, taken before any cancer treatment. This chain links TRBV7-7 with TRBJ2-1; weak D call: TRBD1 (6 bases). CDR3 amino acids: CASSLGIGGDEQFF. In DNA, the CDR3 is TGTGCCAGCAGCTTAGGGATAGGGGGTGATGAGCAGTTCTTC. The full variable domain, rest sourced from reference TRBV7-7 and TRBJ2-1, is GAGVSQSPRYKVTKRGQDVTLRCDPISSHATLYWYQQALGQGPEFLTYFNYEAQPDKSGLPSDRFSAERPEGSISTLTIQRTEQRDSAMYRCASSLGIGGDEQFFGPGTRLTVL.